What follows are 20 T cell receptor beta chains derived from one specimen sequenced in a study of blood T cell repertoires in COVID-19 (dated by TCRdb to between 2020 and 2021). Libraries came from the immunoSEQ multiplex PCR assay. The table comes from immuneACCESS by way of TCRdb, which keeps in-frame sequences with V and J called. Part of the clones is missing from these tables; in studies checked, under half for an unresolved V gene and the rest for unknown reasons. This sample comprises 180,000 or so clones, 80% to 85% of them detected only once. The biggest ten clones account for approximately 2.5% of the sample. Sequenced: peripheral blood. The source of these receptors is a human donor with acute or convalescent COVID-19. The donor label of this sample is uncertain.

V usage is TRBV30 and J usage is TRBJ1-1; D perhaps matches TRBD1 (6 bases). The CDR3 has 15 amino acids. Germline CDR1 and CDR2: GTSNPN and SVGIG (reference sequence). The V gene lost 1 base and the J gene lost 1 base, with 13 bases spanning the gap. CDR3 region: CAWSARTASNTEAFF. The CDR3 coding sequence is TGTGCCTGGAGTGCGCGGACAGCCTCGAACACTGAAGCTTTCTTT.

The chain employs TRBV30 and TRBJ1-6, with 9 bases identical to TRBD1. CDR1 is GTSNPN and CDR2 is SVGIG in the germline V gene (reference sequence). V was clipped by 4 bases and J by 8 bases; unmatched bases: 21. There are 19 residues in the CDR3. The CDR3 reads CAWNPGGQGWRVKYSPLHF. The CDR3 bases are TGTGCCTGGAACCCCGGGGGACAGGGATGGAGGGTAAAATATTCACCCCTCCACTTT. Variable domain in full (rest from reference TRBV30 and TRBJ1-6): SQTIHQWPATLVQPVGSPLSLECTVEGTSNPNLYWYRQAAGRGLQLLFYSVGIGQISSEVPQNLSASRPQDRQFILSSKKLLLSDSGFYLCAWNPGGQGWRVKYSPLHFGNGTRLTVT.

CDR3 DNA: TGTGCCAGCTCACCATTAAACACGAACACTGAAGCTTTCTTT. Translation: CASSPLNTNTEAFF. The rearrangement joins TRBV18 to TRBJ1-1; D is unclear. The CDR3 runs to 14 residues. Germline CDR1 and CDR2: KGHSH and LQKENI. Trimming stripped 2 bases from V and 1 base from J, with 8 bases between.

The chain employs TRBV5-1 and TRBJ1-1; 7 bases agree with TRBD1. With V trimmed by 2 bases and J by 1 base, 5 bases remained unmatched. The CDR3 is 15 residues long. Germline-derived CDR1 and CDR2 are SGHRS and YFSETQ. CDR3 coding DNA: TGCGCCAGCAGCTTAGGGGGCGCCTCGAACACTGAAGCTTTCTTT. It codes for CASSLGGASNTEAFF. Using reference TRBV5-1 and TRBJ1-1 for the parts outside the CDR3, the full variable domain is KAGVTQTPRYLIKTRGQQVTLSCSPISGHRSVSWYQQTPGQGLQFLFEYFSETQRNKGNFPGRFSGRQFSNSRSEMNVSTLELGDSALYLCASSLGGASNTEAFFGQGTRLTVV.

This chain connects TRBV7-9 to TRBJ1-3; 7 nucleotides align to TRBD1. The CDR3 loop spans 17 amino acids. Per the germline V gene, CDR1 is SEHNR and CDR2 is FQNEAQ (reference sequence). Germline trimming cut 0 bases from V and 2 bases from J; bases unmatched to any gene: 7. CDR3 bases: TGTGCCAGCAGCTTAGCCGGGTCTACAGGGGCTGGAAACACCATATATTTT. It is translated as CASSLAGSTGAGNTIYF.

The V gene is TRBV2, the J gene TRBJ1-1; no definite D call. The ends were cut back, 8 bases at V and 7 bases at J, with 11 bases in the middle. CDR1 and CDR2 (germline): SNHLY, FYNNEI. The CDR3 contains 11 residues. The CDR3 coding sequence is TGTGCCAGCGGGTGGGAGTTTGAAGCTTTCTTT. Translation gives CASGWEFEAFF.

This clone was observed a few times. This sequence joins TRBV7-3 and TRBJ1-6, with unresolved D. Trimming removed 2 bases at V and 5 bases at J, with 7 bases between. Per germline, CDR1 SGHTA and CDR2 FQGTGA. The CDR3 contains 14 residues. The CDR3 sequence: CASSLFPDNSPLHF. CDR3 DNA: TGTGCCAGCAGCTTATTTCCAGATAATTCACCCCTCCACTTT.

V usage is TRBV19 and J usage is TRBJ1-6; weak D call: TRBD1 (6 bases). The CDR3 is 13 amino acids. Germline CDR1 and CDR2: LNHDA and SQIVND (reference sequence). V lost 10 bases to trimming and J lost 10 bases, with 17 bases between them. This CDR3 reads CATDQGLGSPLHF. CDR3 sequence (DNA): TGTGCCACCGATCAGGGGTTAGGCTCACCCCTCCACTTT.

CDR3 residues: CASSLSSRREIAFF. The DNA of the CDR3 is TGTGCCAGCAGCTTATCGTCAAGAAGGGAGATAGCTTTCTTT. The V call is TRBV5-6, the J call TRBJ1-1, with D uncertain. V was cut by 2 bases and J by 10 bases, with 18 bases left in between. CDR1 SGHDT and CDR2 YYEEEE come from the germline V gene. This CDR3 contains 14 residues. The whole variable domain, filled in from reference TRBV5-6 and TRBJ1-1, reads DAGVTQSPTHLIKTRGQQVTLRCSPKSGHDTVSWYQQALGQGPQFIFQYYEEEERQRGNFPDRFSGHQFPNYSSELNVNALLLGDSALYLCASSLSSRREIAFFGQGTRLTVV.

V gene TRBV10-3 combines with J gene TRBJ2-2; D possibly corresponds to TRBD1 (5 bases). Per the germline V gene, CDR1 is ENHRY and CDR2 is SYGVKD. CDR3 length: 15 amino acids. V was cut by 0 bases and J by 3 bases, with 8 bases left in between. The CDR3 spells CAISESGRDTGELFF. The CDR3 nucleotides are TGTGCCATCAGTGAGTCTGGCAGGGACACCGGGGAGCTGTTTTTT.

The rearrangement links TRBV2 to TRBJ2-1, with 10 bases aligning to TRBD2. Germline values: CDR1 SNHLY, CDR2 FYNNEI. J gave up 3 bases and V 8 bases, and 7 bases lay outside the gene matches. The CDR3 length is 15 residues. CDR3 region: CASFTRTSGYNEQFF. CDR3 nucleotides: TGTGCCAGCTTTACCCGGACTAGCGGCTACAATGAGCAGTTCTTC.

V is TRBV5-4 and J is TRBJ2-7; the match to TRBD2 covers 8 bases. Germline loops: CDR1 SGHNT, CDR2 YYREEE (reference sequence). The CDR3 contains 15 residues. The ends lost 1 base at V and 4 bases at J; junction bases unmatched: 7. The CDR3 loop is CASSLSGGPRYEQYF. The CDR3 nucleotides are TGTGCCAGCAGCTTGTCGGGGGGGCCTCGTTACGAGCAGTACTTC.

The chain links TRBV5-1 to TRBJ2-7; D perhaps matches TRBD1 (6 bases). The CDR3 totals 15 residues. Trimming removed 0 bases from V and 6 bases from J, with 16 bases in between. CDR1 and CDR2 from the germline V gene are SGHRS and YFSETQ. Here the CDR3 reads CASSLAAGETREQYF. The CDR3 region has the DNA TGCGCCAGCAGCTTGGCGGCAGGGGAAACACGCGAGCAGTACTTC.

V and J are TRBV28 and TRBJ1-6; weak D call: TRBD1 (5 bases). This CDR3 region has 11 residues. Germline V gives CDR1 MDHEN, CDR2 SYDVKM. Trimming took off 2 bases at V and 14 bases at J, with 7 bases between the two ends. CDR3 in amino acids: CASSLAGALHF. CDR3 nucleotide sequence: TGTGCCAGCAGTTTAGCGGGGGCCCTCCACTTT. The full variable domain, completed using reference TRBV28 and TRBJ1-6, is DVKVTQSSRYLVKRTGEKVFLECVQDMDHENMFWYRQDPGLGLRLIYFSYDVKMKEKGDIPEGYSVSREKKERFSLILESASTNQTSMYLCASSLAGALHFGNGTRLTVT.

The V and J genes are TRBV28 and TRBJ1-2, with a tentative D call TRBD1 (6 bases). This CDR3 comprises 15 residues. V was clipped by 4 bases and J by 4 bases, with 16 bases between them. The germline V gene has CDR1 MDHEN and CDR2 SYDVKM. The CDR3 DNA sequence: TGTGCCAGCAGTTCCGGACAGCGCTTTATCTATGGCTACACCTTC. Amino acids: CASSSGQRFIYGYTF.

The chain employs TRBV10-3 and TRBJ2-7; 9 positions match TRBD1. CDR3 length: 14 residues. Germline lookup yields CDR1 ENHRY and CDR2 SYGVKD. Unmatched junction bases numbered 5, after V lost 5 bases and J lost 3 bases. In nucleotides, the CDR3 is TGTGCCATCAGTAGCCAGACAGGGGGCTACGAGCAGTACTTC. As protein: CAISSQTGGYEQYF.

This clone was picked up a small number of times. This chain uses TRBV7-2 with TRBJ1-2; a weak D match, TRBD1 (6 bases). CDR3 length: 13 residues. The germline V and J ends were trimmed by 0 bases and 4 bases, with 6 bases remaining between them. The germline CDR1 and CDR2 sequences are SGHTA and FQGNSA. In DNA form, the CDR3 reads TGTGCCAGCAGCTTAGCAGGGGGCTATGGCTACACCTTC. Translation: CASSLAGGYGYTF.

The rearrangement joins TRBV5-1 to TRBJ2-3, with 7 nucleotides matching TRBD2. With V trimmed by 10 bases and J by 5 bases, 10 bases remained unmatched. Germline CDR1 is SGHRS and CDR2 is YFSETQ. The CDR3 consists of 13 residues. The CDR3 spells CASGRDFGDTQYF. The CDR3 DNA reads TGCGCCTCGGGGAGGGACTTCGGAGATACGCAGTATTTT.

The chain employs TRBV7-9 and TRBJ2-5; D not certain. This CDR3 has 12 residues. Germline values: CDR1 SEHNR, CDR2 FQNEAQ (reference sequence). Trimming removed 3 bases at V and 4 bases at J, with 6 bases between. For the CDR3, the DNA is TGTGCCAGCAGCTTGGGCTCAGAGACCCAGTACTTC. Amino acid sequence: CASSLGSETQYF.

The rearrangement links TRBV9 to TRBJ2-7; TRBD2 matches 9 bases. The trim removed 3 bases at V and 0 bases at J, leaving 16 bases unmatched. Germline V gene lookup returns CDR1 SGDLS and CDR2 YYNGEE. The CDR3 spans 19 residues. The CDR3 here is CASSGSPSSGRFSSYEQYF. Written as DNA, the CDR3 is TGTGCCAGCAGCGGATCCCCCAGCAGCGGGAGGTTCAGCTCCTACGAGCAGTACTTC.